Following are 12 T cell receptor beta chains from one sample sequenced in a study of molecular identifiers for immune sequencing clone quantification. One entry per CDR3 protein, called by TCRdb with MiXCR from the PCR reads. The sample includes 63,000 or so distinct CDR3 sequences, around 17% seen only once; the top ten take roughly 1.5%. Sequencing was carried out using naive CD8+ T cells from blood, with Jurkat cell RNA spiked in. Subset reported: FACS-sorted CD8+CD4-CCR7+CD45RA+ naive T cells. These receptors were taken from a human donor in good health. Some libraries in this study had Jurkat cell RNA spiked in.

This clonotype was observed at least ten times. V is TRBV7-6 and J is TRBJ1-5; D call uncertain. Germline CDR1 and CDR2: SGHVS and FNYEAQ. The CDR3 contains 15 residues. V lost 5 bases and J lost 0, with 11 bases in between. DNA of the CDR3: TGTGCCAGCAGCAGCACCCATAATAGCAATCAGCCCCAGCATTTT. It translates to CASSSTHNSNQPQHF.

This clonotype was seen many times. The chain joins TRBV4-2 to TRBJ1-5, with unresolved D. Germline V lookup: CDR1 LGHNA, CDR2 YNFKEQ. This CDR3 contains 15 residues. V dropped 3 bases and J dropped 4 bases, with 13 bases sitting between them. CDR3 in amino acids: CASSHSELSNQPQHF. In nucleotides, the CDR3 is TGTGCCAGCAGCCACTCAGAATTGAGTAATCAGCCCCAGCATTTT.

This clonotype was counted ten times or more. The chain couples TRBV7-8 to TRBJ2-1; D might be TRBD1 or TRBD2, each matching 5 bases. The CDR3 consists of 16 residues. Germline V CDR1 and CDR2: SGHVS, FQNEAQ. V lost 1 base and J 8 bases, leaving 18 bases between the germline ends. CDR3 sequence reads: CASSLVGGLSVDEQFF. CDR3 bases: TGTGCCAGCAGCTTAGTTGGGGGTCTCTCCGTAGATGAGCAGTTCTTC.

This clonotype was counted only a few times. The chain has TRBV19 and TRBJ1-2; the match to TRBD1 covers 8 bases. In germline, CDR1 is LNHDA, CDR2 SQIVND (reference sequence). There are 14 residues in the CDR3. Trimming removed 3 bases from V and 8 bases from J; junction bases left unmatched: 8. CDR3: CASSIGQGRRGYTF. The CDR3 DNA sequence: TGTGCCAGTAGTATCGGACAGGGACGGCGCGGCTACACCTTC.

This clonotype was found many times. This chain uses TRBV12-3 or TRBV12-4 with TRBJ1-1; D is uncertain. Trimming shortened V by 3 bases and J by 6 bases, and 5 bases separated the two germline ends. This CDR3 is 11 amino acids long. The CDR3 spells CASSFGSEAFF. CDR3 bases: TGTGCCAGCAGTTTTGGATCTGAAGCTTTCTTT.

With regard to this clonotype: Just one base apart from a much larger clone, this may be a read error. Because the CDR3's place on the DNA is in doubt, the DNA is left out and the CDR3 is given as listed by TCRdb. CDR3: CASSPFGSGANVLIF. The gene calls are TRBV7-7 and TRBJ2-6. Germline CDR1 is SSHAT and CDR2 is FNYEAQ (reference sequence). From its first to its last residue, the CDR3 has 15 amino acids.

This clonotype has ten or more counts. The chain uses TRBV9 and TRBJ2-5; 9 nucleotides align to TRBD1. The CDR3 is 18 residues long. The V gene end was trimmed by 3 bases and the J gene end by 5 bases; junction bases not matched to a gene: 17. Germline V gene data show CDR1 as SGDLS and CDR2 as YYNGEE. CDR3 residues: CASSAANIGQGTWETQYF. The DNA for the CDR3 is TGTGCCAGCAGCGCCGCGAATATTGGACAGGGGACGTGGGAGACCCAGTACTTC.

This clonotype occurred many times. The chain employs TRBV7-9 and TRBJ2-3, with 12 bases fitting TRBD2. V was clipped by 5 bases and J by 0 bases; unmatched bases: 9. The CDR3 loop spans 18 amino acids. Germline V gene data show CDR1 as SEHNR and CDR2 as FQNEAQ (reference sequence). The CDR3 DNA reads as TGTGCCAGCAGCCCGCCTAGCGGGAGGGCCTTTAGCACAGATACGCAGTATTTT. It yields the protein CASSPPSGRAFSTDTQYF.

Note on this clonotype: Just one base apart from a much larger clone, this may be a read error. The chain recombines TRBV2 with TRBJ1-5; 7 nucleotides agree with TRBD1. Germline CDR1 is SNHLY and CDR2 is FYNNEI. J was trimmed by 0 bases and V by 8 bases; bases with no gene match: 13. This CDR3 comprises 17 residues. CDR3 DNA sequence: TGTGCCAGCGGGAGGACAGGAGACCATTATAGCAATCAGCCCCAGCATTTT. It specifies CASGRTGDHYSNQPQHF.

Notes on this clonotype: A much bigger clone sits one base away, suggesting this may be a read error. This chain joins TRBV5-4 and TRBJ2-7; D is unclear. Deletions cut 4 bases from V and 6 bases from J, with 11 bases between. The CDR3 extends over 12 amino acids. In germline, CDR1 is SGHNT, CDR2 YYREEE (reference sequence). CDR3 sequence: CASSGALSEQYF. DNA for the CDR3: TGTGCCAGCAGCGGAGCTCTAAGCGAGCAGTACTTC.

Only a few counts were recorded for this clonotype. This sequence may be a read error, since a much larger clone differs from it by one base. In DNA, the CDR3 is TGCAGTGCTAGAGATCGTTCGGGCCTGCCCTGCGAGCAGTACTTC. It encodes CSARDRSGLPCEQYF. The rearrangement uses TRBV20-1 and TRBJ2-7; no firm D call. Between the trimmed V and J ends, which lost 0 bases and 6 bases, there was a span of 18 bases. The germline V gene encodes CDR1 DFQATT and CDR2 SNEGSKA (reference sequence). CDR3 length: 15 residues.

The table lists this clonotype with many counts. The chain couples TRBV14 to TRBJ2-1; 9 nucleotides align to TRBD1. Per the germline V gene, CDR1 is SGHDN and CDR2 is FVKESK. V trimming: 2 bases; J trimming: 7 bases; junction bases outside the gene matches: 6. CDR3 length: 15 residues. The CDR3 loop reads CASSQWGTGKNEQFF. The CDR3 nucleotides read TGTGCCAGCAGCCAATGGGGGACAGGGAAAAATGAGCAGTTCTTC.